This T cell receptor (beta chain) was documented in a study of T-cell memory formation after mild COVID-19. At the level of the study: The study found TCR clusters largely donor specific.

Study-level findings and limits: The finding that pre-infection memory included some responding clones suggested that cross-reactive memory joined. Day 15 to 85 contracting clones showed balanced CD4/CD8; day 15 to 37 expanders favored CD4+.

Looked up from germline, CDR1 is SNHLY and CDR2 is FYNNEI. V lost 6 bases and J lost 0, with 9 bases in between. The CDR3 length is 14 residues. About this clonotype: No antigen is known for it.

TCR alpha and TCR beta cDNA libraries carrying sample barcodes and UMIs were produced by 5'RACE using constant-segment primers. TCRdb re-derived calls from the 5' RACE reads in MiXCR, one entry per CDR3 protein. The table lists 300,000 or so distinct CDR3 sequences, about 16% of them singletons. The sample comprised PBMCs or a T cell subset sorted from them (not recorded which). V gene TRBV2 combines with J gene TRBJ1-5; D gene unclear. The receptor was isolated from a man between 18 and 35 years old who had mild COVID-19 (a few samples of this study predate the infection). Cell type and time point are not known. In nucleotides, the CDR3 is TGTGCCAGCAGGTTCGACACTAGCAATCAGCCCCAGCATTTT. It specifies CASRFDTSNQPQHF.